This TCR beta chain was recorded in a study of blood T cells in healthy people across ages. Trimming cost V 5 bases and J 5 bases, with 15 bases left between them. The CDR3 has 14 amino acids. The germline V gene has CDR1 MDHEN and CDR2 SYDVKM. Alongside a J-beta primer mix, a sample-barcoded 5' primer served in a second PCR lasting roughly 6 to 12 cycles. TCRdb re-analysed the 5' RACE reads in MiXCR, keeping a single row per CDR3 protein. The sample contains 550,000 to 750,000 distinct CDR3 sequences, around 21% of which appear only once. In its sample, this clonotype was seen a few times. The rearrangement joins TRBV28 to TRBJ2-5; possible D gene TRBD2, 6 bases. Sequences were obtained from blood. The receptor's source is a man aged 70-80 years in good health. This CDR3 reads CASSPPGGWETQYF. The CDR3 DNA follows: TGTGCCAGCAGTCCCCCCGGGGGTTGGGAGACCCAGTACTTC.